This is a list of T cell receptor beta chains from one sample in a study of shared clonotypes between healthy human individuals. The table came from immunoSEQ multiplex PCR; TCRdb's copy has only in-frame clones and leaves some out. The repertoire holds approximately 720,000 clones, with roughly nine tenths as singletons. Sequenced material: naive CD8+ T cells sorted from blood. The receptors derive from a man aged 25-45 years in good health. The CDR3 runs from the conserved cysteine through the conserved F or W. Fields, in order: CDR3 DNA, CDR3 protein, clone size, V gene, D gene, J gene. D genes are given only for firm matches. Some rows mark clone size as missing; the rest say once, few, many or name a class of expanded clone.

CDR3 DNA: TGTGCCAGCTCGGCTAGCGGGGGGGACAATGAGCAGTTCTTC; CDR3 protein: CASSASGGDNEQFF; clone size: -; V gene: TRBV4-2; D gene: TRBD2; J gene: TRBJ2-1
CDR3 DNA: TGTGCCAGCAGCTCCTCATACGATGAGCAGTTCTTC; CDR3 protein: CASSSSYDEQFF; clone size: -; V gene: TRBV7-9; D gene: -; J gene: TRBJ2-1
CDR3 DNA: TGTGCCTGGAGTACCTTCGAGACCCAGTACTTC; CDR3 protein: CAWSTFETQYF; clone size: -; V gene: TRBV30; D gene: -; J gene: TRBJ2-5
CDR3 DNA: TGTGCCAGTAGTATTTCGGATCCAAGTTACAATGAGCAGTTCTTC; CDR3 protein: CASSISDPSYNEQFF; clone size: -; V gene: TRBV19; D gene: -; J gene: TRBJ2-1
CDR3 DNA: TGTGCCATCCTCCGGGAGGGGTCTGGTGGCTACACCTTC; CDR3 protein: CAILREGSGGYTF; clone size: -; V gene: TRBV2; D gene: -; J gene: TRBJ1-2
CDR3 DNA: TGCGCCAGCAGCGACGGACAGGCCCAAGAGACCCAGTACTTC; CDR3 protein: CASSDGQAQETQYF; clone size: -; V gene: TRBV5-1; D gene: TRBD1; J gene: TRBJ2-5
CDR3 DNA: TGTGCCAGCAGTGACGGTTTCTTTCAGCCCCAGCATTTT; CDR3 protein: CASSDGFFQPQHF; clone size: -; V gene: TRBV6-1; D gene: -; J gene: TRBJ1-5
CDR3 DNA: TGTGCCAGCAGAACCGGGACAGCTGACTACGAGCAGTACTTC; CDR3 protein: CASRTGTADYEQYF; clone size: -; V gene: TRBV7-9; D gene: TRBD1; J gene: TRBJ2-7
CDR3 DNA: TGTGCCAGCAGGACTCCGGGACTAGCGGGAGAGAACACCGGGGAGCTGTTTTTT; CDR3 protein: CASRTPGLAGENTGELFF; clone size: once; V gene: TRBV2; D gene: TRBD2; J gene: TRBJ2-2
CDR3 DNA: TGCAGCGTTCCGGGACAGGGGGCTTACGAGCAGTACTTC; CDR3 protein: CSVPGQGAYEQYF; clone size: -; V gene: TRBV29-1; D gene: TRBD1; J gene: TRBJ2-7
CDR3 DNA: TGTGCCAGCAGCTTGGTACTAGCGGGGACTGTGGGCAGCTACGAGCAGTACTTC; CDR3 protein: CASSLVLAGTVGSYEQYF; clone size: -; V gene: TRBV7-9; D gene: TRBD2; J gene: TRBJ2-7
CDR3 DNA: TGTGCCAGCAGCTTGGGGGATAAGAGCTATGGCTACACCTTC; CDR3 protein: CASSLGDKSYGYTF; clone size: -; V gene: TRBV5-4; D gene: -; J gene: TRBJ1-2
CDR3 DNA: TGTGCCAGCAGTTCGGGGACAGTTGCAGCAGATACGCAGTATTTT; CDR3 protein: CASSSGTVAADTQYF; clone size: -; V gene: TRBV27; D gene: TRBD1; J gene: TRBJ2-3
CDR3 DNA: TGTGCCAGCAGCCTCACCTCCTCCAGCCAAGAGACCCAGTACTTC; CDR3 protein: CASSLTSSSQETQYF; clone size: -; V gene: TRBV7-9; D gene: -; J gene: TRBJ2-5
CDR3 DNA: TGTGCCATCCGCGGGGAGGTCGGTACCTACGAGCAGTACTTC; CDR3 protein: CAIRGEVGTYEQYF; clone size: -; V gene: TRBV10-3; D gene: -; J gene: TRBJ2-7
CDR3 DNA: TGTGCCAGCAGCCCCGCCGTAATCAGGGTTAAGGGGTTAGAGCAGTTCTTC; CDR3 protein: CASSPAVIRVKGLEQFF; clone size: -; V gene: TRBV28; D gene: -; J gene: TRBJ2-1
CDR3 DNA: TGTGCCAGCAGCAAAAGGACTAGCGGGGCTTCGGGAGAGACCCAGTACTTC; CDR3 protein: CASSKRTSGASGETQYF; clone size: -; V gene: TRBV13; D gene: TRBD2; J gene: TRBJ2-5
CDR3 DNA: TGTGCCAGCATTGGACAGGGGTACCTATCTGAAGCTTTCTTT; CDR3 protein: CASIGQGYLSEAFF; clone size: -; V gene: TRBV27; D gene: TRBD1; J gene: TRBJ1-1
CDR3 DNA: TGCGCCAGCAGTGAGGGACTAGCGGGAAACGAGCAGTACTTC; CDR3 protein: CASSEGLAGNEQYF; clone size: -; V gene: TRBV10-1; D gene: TRBD2; J gene: TRBJ2-7
CDR3 DNA: TGCGCCAGCAGCCCCAGACTAGCGGGAGTCGGCAATGAGCAGTTCTTC; CDR3 protein: CASSPRLAGVGNEQFF; clone size: -; V gene: TRBV5-1; D gene: TRBD2; J gene: TRBJ2-1
CDR3 DNA: TGTGCCAGCAGCCTAAGAGATAGTGGCCACAACTATGGCTACACCTTC; CDR3 protein: CASSLRDSGHNYGYTF; clone size: few; V gene: TRBV7-9; D gene: -; J gene: TRBJ1-2
CDR3 DNA: TGCGCCAGCACCTTAGAGGCCAGCGGGAGGTCGAACACCGGGGAGCTGTTTTTT; CDR3 protein: CASTLEASGRSNTGELFF; clone size: -; V gene: TRBV4-1; D gene: TRBD2; J gene: TRBJ2-2
CDR3 DNA: TGTGCCAGCAGCTCAGCGGGAGTGGCAGGCGAGCAGTACTTC; CDR3 protein: CASSSAGVAGEQYF; clone size: -; V gene: TRBV13; D gene: TRBD2; J gene: TRBJ2-7
CDR3 DNA: TGTGCCAGCAGGCTTGCAGGCCTCTCCTACGAGCAGTACTTC; CDR3 protein: CASRLAGLSYEQYF; clone size: -; V gene: TRBV7-8; D gene: -; J gene: TRBJ2-7
CDR3 DNA: TGTGCCAGCAGCCACGGGACTAGCGGGGACAATGAGCAGTTCTTC; CDR3 protein: CASSHGTSGDNEQFF; clone size: -; V gene: TRBV7-2; D gene: TRBD2; J gene: TRBJ2-1
CDR3 DNA: TGTGCCAGCAGTGCCCGGGACAGAGGCACAGATACGCAGTATTTT; CDR3 protein: CASSARDRGTDTQYF; clone size: -; V gene: TRBV27; D gene: TRBD1; J gene: TRBJ2-3
CDR3 DNA: TGTGCCAGCAGCTGGGGACATCAGAACACTGAAGCTTTCTTT; CDR3 protein: CASSWGHQNTEAFF; clone size: -; V gene: TRBV5-5; D gene: -; J gene: TRBJ1-1
CDR3 DNA: TGTGCCAGCAGCTTACCGTTTGGGCCGGACGGGGCCAACGTCCTGACTTTC; CDR3 protein: CASSLPFGPDGANVLTF; clone size: -; V gene: TRBV7-9; D gene: -; J gene: TRBJ2-6